This TCR beta chain emerged from a study of CD8 T cells in ankylosing spondylitis. TCRdb itself ran the 5' RACE reads through MiXCR, one entry per CDR3 protein. The sample yields approximately 180,000 distinct CDR3 sequences, 15% to 20% seen once. Germline CDR1 and CDR2: MNHEY and SVGAGI. V was clipped by 2 bases and J by 3 bases; unmatched bases: 5. The CDR3 covers 16 residues. Concerning this clonotype itself: Its specificity is unknown.

Study-wide points: Disease-linked clones had a CD8+ phenotype and relatively low frequency in peripheral blood.

The clonotype was recovered from a male donor under 35 with ankylosing spondylitis or in good health (not recorded which). The source material was blood, either unsorted or a sorted T cell fraction (not recorded which). The chain is built from TRBV6-5 and TRBJ2-2, with 8 positions matching TRBD2. CDR3 bases: TGTGCCAGCAGTTACGCGGGAGGCGGCCACACCGGGGAGCTGTTTTTT. Translation: CASSYAGGGHTGELFF.